This T cell receptor beta chain was sequenced in a study of cytomegalovirus exposure and HLA in healthy donors. The PCR employed 60 Vbeta primers together with 13 Jbeta primers. The table came from immunoSEQ multiplex PCR; TCRdb's copy has only in-frame clones and leaves some out. The sample lists 99,000 or so clones, over 75% occurring once. Germline V gene data show CDR1 as SGHRS and CDR2 as YFSETQ. This CDR3 region has 16 residues. J lost 5 bases, V lost 0 bases, and 6 bases had no gene match. V usage is TRBV5-1 and J usage is TRBJ2-1, with 9 positions matching TRBD2. This receptor was identified in a woman under 30 in good health and CMV-seropositive. Sequenced input: PBMCs. CDR3 sequence: CASSLATSGGNNEQFF. The CDR3 DNA follows: TGCGCCAGCAGCTTGGCGACTAGCGGAGGGAACAATGAGCAGTTCTTC.